These 26 T cell receptor beta chains were all obtained from the same sample, sequenced in a study of cytomegalovirus exposure and HLA in healthy donors. The PCR made use of 60 Vbeta and 13 Jbeta primers. Sequenced by immunoSEQ multiplex PCR; TCRdb stores in-frame clones only, minus some. The sample lists some 190,000 clones, 70% to 75% occurring once. The sample comprised PBMCs. The receptors were gathered from a man aged 30 to 45 in good health and CMV-seropositive.

CDR3 coding DNA: TGTGCCAGCTCACTCGGGACAGTCCAAGAGACCCAGTACTTC. This translates into CASSLGTVQETQYF. V usage is TRBV18 and J usage is TRBJ2-5, with TRBD1 identical over 7 bases. Germline V gene data show CDR1 as KGHSH and CDR2 as LQKENI. The CDR3 has 14 amino acids. V dropped 4 bases and J dropped 1; count of bases not matched to a gene: 3.

This chain uses TRBV11-2 with TRBJ2-5; a possible D gene is TRBD2 (6 bases). The DNA matches TRBJ2-7 better at its end, which makes the J call doubtful. The CDR3 covers 14 residues. Germline V gives CDR1 SGHAT, CDR2 FQNNGV. In nucleotides, the CDR3 is TGTGCCAGCAGCTTACTGGCGGGGTCCTACGAGCAGTACTTC. Translating it yields CASSLLAGSYEQYF.

The chain carries TRBV11-3 and TRBJ2-1; TRBD1 matches at 7 bases. Germline-derived CDR1 and CDR2 are SGHNT and YENEEA. This CDR3 is 14 amino acids long. J gave up 10 bases and V 4 bases, and 10 bases lay outside the gene matches. DNA for the CDR3: TGTGCCAGCAGCTCGCGGGTTAGGGGGCAGGAGCAGTTCTTC. Its translation: CASSSRVRGQEQFF.

This chain joins TRBV27 and TRBJ1-2; tentatively, D is TRBD1 (5 bases). Per germline, CDR1 MNHEY and CDR2 SMNVEV (reference sequence). V dropped 3 bases and J dropped 4 bases, with 15 bases sitting between them. The CDR3 sequence is 15 residues long. The CDR3 here is CASSLGGRSFYGYTF. The CDR3 bases are TGTGCCAGCAGTTTGGGGGGACGCAGCTTCTATGGCTACACCTTC.

The chain joins TRBV7-6 to TRBJ1-3, with a tentative D call TRBD1 (6 bases). Germline-derived CDR1 and CDR2 are SGHVS and FNYEAQ. Trimming took off 5 bases at V and 0 bases at J, with 14 bases between the two ends. The CDR3 loop spans 16 amino acids. CDR3 bases: TGTGCCAGCAGCAAAAGACAGGCCATCTCTGGAAACACCATATATTTT. This sequence encodes CASSKRQAISGNTIYF.

The genes are TRBV19 and TRBJ2-3, with D possibly being TRBD1 (6 bases). CDR1 LNHDA and CDR2 SQIVND come from the germline V gene (reference sequence). CDR3 length: 15 amino acids. V lost 6 bases, J lost 0 bases, and 13 bases lay in between. In nucleotides, the CDR3 is TGTGCCAGTAGCGTACAGGGAATTAGCACAGATACGCAGTATTTT. Translation: CASSVQGISTDTQYF.

This chain links TRBV19 with TRBJ1-5; 8 bases map to TRBD1. This CDR3 spans 13 amino acids. Germline V CDR1 and CDR2: LNHDA, SQIVND (reference sequence). V lost 9 bases, J lost 5 bases, and 6 bases stayed unmatched. As DNA, the CDR3 is TGTGCCAGCCAGGGGGCTTCATATCAGCCCCAGCATTTT. This gives the protein CASQGASYQPQHF.

The chain combines TRBV5-1 with TRBJ1-2; 7 nucleotides line up with TRBD1. The CDR3 has 14 residues. With V trimmed by 4 bases and J by 2 bases, 5 bases remained unmatched. Germline CDR1 reads SGHRS; CDR2 reads YFSETQ. This CDR3 reads CASSPGTANYGYTF. For the CDR3, the DNA is TGCGCCAGCAGCCCGGGGACAGCCAACTATGGCTACACCTTC.

The V gene is TRBV6-6, the J gene TRBJ2-2; 11 nucleotides line up with TRBD1. The CDR3 is made up of 15 amino acids. Per germline, CDR1 MNHNY and CDR2 SVGAGI (reference sequence). The V and J ends lost 8 bases and 4 bases, in that order; junction bases with no gene match: 6. The CDR3 bases are TGTGCCAGCGCTCGGGGGACAGGGGGCACCGGGGAGCTGTTTTTT. This translates into CASARGTGGTGELFF.

The rearrangement links TRBV4-3 to TRBJ2-7, with D possibly matching TRBD2 (5 bases). V was pared by 1 base and J by 2 bases, with 15 bases between. CDR1 is LGHNA and CDR2 is YSLEER in the germline V gene. CDR3 size: 16 residues. The CDR3 DNA is TGCGCCAGCAGCCAAGGATGGCGGACTCCCCCCTACGAGCAGTACTTC. Protein product: CASSQGWRTPPYEQYF.

The chain combines TRBV7-8 with TRBJ2-5, with TRBD1 matching over 10 bases. The DNA end is more similar to TRBJ2-7, so the J call may be wrong. The CDR3 sequence is 14 residues long. The germline CDR1 and CDR2 sequences are SGHVS and FQNEAQ. The CDR3 bases are TGTGCCAGCAGCTCCGGGACAGGGGCGGACGAGCAGTACTTC. It translates to CASSSGTGADEQYF.

The rearrangement joins TRBV30 to TRBJ2-7; D is possibly TRBD1 (6 bases). Germline values: CDR1 GTSNPN, CDR2 SVGIG (reference sequence). V lost 4 bases and J lost 7, with 14 bases in between. This CDR3 spans 12 amino acids. The CDR3 loop is CAWTIQGREQYF. The CDR3 nucleotides are TGTGCCTGGACCATCCAGGGGCGGGAGCAGTACTTC.

As to this clone: At one of its ends the junction is not consistent with the germline gene, which may arise from a read error. The chain carries TRBV7-7 and TRBJ2-7; 9 nucleotides line up with TRBD1. Germline V gene data show CDR1 as SSHAT and CDR2 as FNYEAQ (reference sequence). The CDR3 length is 14 residues. The CDR3 protein is CASSPGTGYYEQYF. The CDR3 nucleotides read TGTGCTAGCAGCCCCGGGACAGGGTACTACGAGCAGTACTTC.

The CDR3 loop is CASSLSVLAGVAGELFF. CDR3 coding DNA: TGTGCCAGCAGTTTATCGGTACTAGCGGGAGTTGCCGGGGAGCTGTTTTTT. V gene TRBV27 combines with J gene TRBJ2-2, with 11 positions matching TRBD2. Losses at the gene ends were 0 bases for V and 6 bases for J; bases not matched to a gene: 6. The V gene's germline CDR1 is MNHEY and CDR2 SMNVEV (reference sequence). There are 17 residues in the CDR3.

This chain uses TRBV5-1 with TRBJ2-3; 10 positions agree with TRBD2. From germline, CDR1 is SGHRS and CDR2 YFSETQ. Unmatched junction bases numbered 5, after V lost 6 bases and J lost 4 bases. CDR3 size: 14 residues. This chain's CDR3 is CASTESGRADTQYF. The CDR3 DNA reads TGCGCCAGCACCGAAAGCGGGAGGGCAGATACGCAGTATTTT.

On this clone: An end of the junction does not agree with germline; a read error may underlie this. V is TRBV13 and J is TRBJ2-3, with TRBD2 identical over 11 bases. The CDR3 spans 16 residues. From germline, CDR1 is PRHDT and CDR2 FYEKMQ (reference sequence). The chain's CDR3 is CASSLGTSGQTDTQYF. The CDR3 bases are TGTGCCAGCAGCCTAGGGACTAGCGGACAGACAGATACGCAGTATTTT.

The CDR3 protein is CASSLPGQYEQYF. DNA of the CDR3: TGCGCCAGCAGCTTACCAGGACAGTACGAGCAGTACTTC. The chain combines TRBV5-1 with TRBJ2-7; D perhaps matches TRBD1 (6 bases). The V end was cut by 2 bases, the J end by 4 bases, with 10 bases between. CDR3 length: 13 residues. Germline V gene lookup returns CDR1 SGHRS and CDR2 YFSETQ.

This chain connects TRBV30 to TRBJ2-5; TRBD2 matches 10 bases. After removal of 1 base from V and 5 bases from J, the junction contained 4 bases not matched to a gene. Germline V gene sequence: CDR1 GTSNPN, CDR2 SVGIG (reference sequence). This CDR3 region has 14 residues. The CDR3 spells CAWSATAGGETQYF. The CDR3 coding sequence is TGTGCCTGGAGTGCGACAGCGGGGGGGGAGACCCAGTACTTC.

The chain links TRBV28 to TRBJ1-2, with TRBD1 matching 7 bases. V was pared by 10 bases and J by 3 bases, with 14 bases of the junction left unmatched. Germline V gene lookup returns CDR1 MDHEN and CDR2 SYDVKM. CDR3 size: 15 residues. The CDR3 nucleotides are TGTGCCACCGGAGGAGGGGGCGGGTTGGACTATGGCTACACCTTC. This translates into CATGGGGGLDYGYTF.

On this clone itself: The sample contains more than one DNA sequence encoding this CDR3. The genes are TRBV28 and TRBJ2-5; no firm D call. V was clipped by 2 bases and J by 2 bases, with 6 bases between them. CDR1 is MDHEN, CDR2 SYDVKM, per germline. The CDR3 length is 13 residues. CDR3 bases: TGTGCCAGCAGTTTAGCTCAGCAAGAGACCCAGTACTTC. It specifies CASSLAQQETQYF.

The chain uses TRBV2 and TRBJ2-5; a weak D match, TRBD2 (6 bases). In germline, CDR1 is SNHLY, CDR2 FYNNEI. V was shortened by 4 bases and J by 7 bases, with 13 bases between the two germline ends. CDR3 length equals 13 residues. CDR3 loop: CASSGEVPGTQYF. CDR3 nucleotide sequence: TGTGCCAGCAGTGGGGAGGTCCCGGGGACCCAGTACTTC. Using reference TRBV2 and TRBJ2-5 for the parts outside the CDR3, the full variable domain is EPEVTQTPSHQVTQMGQEVILRCVPISNHLYFYWYRQILGQKVEFLVSFYNNEISEKSEIFDDQFSVERPDGSNFTLKIRSTKLEDSAMYFCASSGEVPGTQYFGPGTRLLVL.

The rearrangement joins TRBV19 to TRBJ1-2; 10 bases match TRBD1. Germline V lookup: CDR1 LNHDA, CDR2 SQIVND (reference sequence). This CDR3 has 14 residues. The junction had 8 bases not matched to a gene; V was cut back by 5 bases and J by 8 bases. DNA for the CDR3: TGTGCCAGTAGTGCCCCAGGGACAGGGGACGGCTACACCTTC. Translating it yields CASSAPGTGDGYTF.

The chain is built from TRBV18 and TRBJ2-5; no firm D call. Germline V lookup: CDR1 KGHSH, CDR2 LQKENI. This CDR3 is 13 amino acids long. V lost 3 bases to trimming and J lost 2 bases, with 7 bases between them. As DNA, the CDR3 is TGTGCCAGCTCACCCAGAAATCAAGAGACCCAGTACTTC. Its protein product is CASSPRNQETQYF.

This clone appeared once. This sequence joins TRBV5-8 and TRBJ2-7; D possibly corresponds to TRBD2 (6 bases). The germline V and J ends were trimmed by 4 bases and 2 bases, with 16 bases remaining between them. Germline V gene lookup returns CDR1 SGHTS and CDR2 YDEGEE. The CDR3 length is 15 residues. The CDR3 protein is CASSLGGVLTYEQYF. Written as DNA, the CDR3 is TGTGCCAGCAGCCTGGGCGGGGTCCTGACCTACGAGCAGTACTTC.

The gene calls are TRBV30 and TRBJ1-1; TRBD1 agrees at 8 bases. V was pared by 8 bases and J by 6 bases, with 8 bases of the junction left unmatched. The CDR3 sequence is 12 residues long. CDR1 and CDR2 (germline): GTSNPN, SVGIG (reference sequence). This CDR3 reads CAGDRLGAEAFF. CDR3 nucleotides: TGTGCCGGGGACAGGTTGGGCGCTGAAGCTTTCTTT.

Notes on this clone: This CDR3 is also generated by other DNA sequences in the sample. The rearrangement joins TRBV18 to TRBJ2-3; D is perhaps TRBD1 (6 bases). This CDR3 has 15 residues. Germline V gene lookup returns CDR1 KGHSH and CDR2 LQKENI. The ends were cut back, 2 bases at V and 3 bases at J, with 12 bases in the middle. In DNA, the CDR3 is TGTGCCAGCTCACCAAGAACAGGGAGTACAGATACGCAGTATTTT. Its protein is CASSPRTGSTDTQYF. The variable domain in full, with the rest retrieved from reference TRBV18 and TRBJ2-3, is NAGVMQNPRHLVRRRGQEARLRCSPMKGHSHVYWYRQLPEEGLKFMVYLQKENIIDESGMPKERFSAEFPKEGPSILRIQQVVRGDSAAYFCASSPRTGSTDTQYFGPGTRLTVL.